Listed here are 17 T cell receptor beta chains from one sample, sequenced in a study of graft-versus-host responses after intestinal transplantation. These receptors have no identified antigens. Profiling relied on immunoSEQ multiplex PCR, and the TCRdb table lists in-frame clones only, not all of them. The sample lists tens of thousands of clones; roughly 90% were seen once. The sample was unstimulated CD4+ T cells sorted from spleen or lymph node cells, taken before transplant. The source of these receptors is a human donor who was the organ donor for an intestinal transplant.

The chain has TRBV7-2 and TRBJ2-1; D is undetermined. V gave up 1 base and J gave up 4 bases, with 8 bases separating them. The CDR3 covers 14 residues. Germline CDR1 and CDR2: SGHTA and FQGNSA. The CDR3 loop reads CASSLVRVYNEQFF. For the CDR3, the DNA is TGTGCCAGCAGCTTAGTACGGGTTTACAATGAGCAGTTCTTC.

J is TRBJ2-3 and V is TRBV5-1; TRBD2 aligns across 10 bases. CDR3 size: 16 residues. The V gene's germline CDR1 is SGHRS and CDR2 YFSETQ. V dropped 0 bases and J dropped 2; count of bases not matched to a gene: 3. The CDR3 sequence: CASSLAGTSDTDTQYF. CDR3 bases: TGCGCCAGCAGCTTGGCCGGGACTAGCGACACAGATACGCAGTATTTT. Together with reference TRBV5-1 and TRBJ2-3, the CDR3 gives the full variable domain: KAGVTQTPRYLIKTRGQQVTLSCSPISGHRSVSWYQQTPGQGLQFLFEYFSETQRNKGNFPGRFSGRQFSNSRSEMNVSTLELGDSALYLCASSLAGTSDTDTQYFGPGTRLTVL.

This rearrangement joins TRBV18 to TRBJ1-4, with 12 bases that match TRBD1. Unmatched junction bases numbered 3, after V lost 3 bases and J lost 7 bases. CDR1 is KGHSH, CDR2 LQKENI, per germline. The CDR3 runs 15 residues. In DNA form, the CDR3 reads TGTGCCAGCTCACCGGGACAGGGGGCGAGTGAAAAACTGTTTTTT. It codes for CASSPGQGASEKLFF.

This sequence joins TRBV30 and TRBJ1-5; 8 bases align to TRBD1. The junction had 8 bases not matched to a gene; V was cut back by 1 base and J by 6 bases. This CDR3 region has 15 residues. Germline V gene lookup returns CDR1 GTSNPN and CDR2 SVGIG (reference sequence). The CDR3 nucleotides are TGTGCCTGGAGTGCCAGGGGGCGGGGCGGTCAGCCCCAGCATTTT. Amino acid sequence: CAWSARGRGGQPQHF.

This clone was counted once. The V and J genes are TRBV7-9 and TRBJ2-2, with 8 bases fitting TRBD2. CDR1 is SEHNR and CDR2 is FQNEAQ in the germline V gene (reference sequence). The CDR3 spans 16 residues. Losses at the gene ends were 1 base for V and 4 bases for J; bases not matched to a gene: 5. CDR3 amino acids: CASSLVFGGGTGELFF. The CDR3 DNA is TGTGCCAGCAGCTTAGTCTTCGGGGGGGGCACCGGGGAGCTGTTTTTT.

This chain connects TRBV18 to TRBJ1-1, with D unclear. V was shortened by 0 bases and J by 2 bases, with 13 bases between the two germline ends. The CDR3 length is 16 residues. CDR1 and CDR2 from the germline V gene are KGHSH and LQKENI. The CDR3: CASSPPGSGRNTEAFF. As DNA, the CDR3 is TGTGCCAGCTCACCACCAGGGAGCGGTCGTAACACTGAAGCTTTCTTT.

To note about this clone: Other nucleotide sequences from this sample produce the same CDR3. V is TRBV7-3 and J is TRBJ1-2, with TRBD1 as a possible D gene (5 bases). V lost 0 bases and J 5 bases, leaving 7 bases between the germline ends. CDR1 is SGHTA, CDR2 FQGTGA, per germline. There are 13 residues in the CDR3. CDR3 sequence: CASSLTGGYGYTF. The CDR3 DNA follows: TGTGCCAGCAGCTTAACCGGGGGGTATGGCTACACCTTC.

The rearrangement joins TRBV4-1 to TRBJ2-1, with D tentatively TRBD1 (5 bases). CDR3 length: 14 residues. The germline V gene encodes CDR1 MGHRA and CDR2 YSYEKL. Between the trimmed V and J ends, which lost 5 bases and 4 bases, there was a span of 12 bases. The CDR3 here is CASSGERQYNEQFF. The CDR3 bases are TGCGCCAGCAGCGGAGAAAGACAGTACAATGAGCAGTTCTTC.

The chain carries TRBV10-1 and TRBJ2-1, with 8 bases fitting TRBD2. Germline CDR1 and CDR2: WNHNN and SYGVQD (reference sequence). CDR3 length: 16 residues. Trimming took 7 bases from V and 6 from J; bases not matched to a gene: 14. In DNA form, the CDR3 reads TGCGCCAGCACTGGGGCTCAGCGGGGGATCGGCAATGAGCAGTTCTTC. It yields the protein CASTGAQRGIGNEQFF.

The chain carries TRBV5-1 and TRBJ1-3, with D maybe TRBD1 (5 bases). CDR3 length: 16 residues. Trimming removed 0 bases at V and 2 bases at J, with 12 bases between. Per germline, CDR1 SGHRS and CDR2 YFSETQ. The CDR3 region is CASSLEGHGAGNTIYF. CDR3 nucleotides: TGCGCCAGCAGCTTGGAGGGGCATGGAGCTGGAAACACCATATATTTT.

The chain joins TRBV7-9 to TRBJ2-4; no firm D call. V dropped 2 bases and J dropped 1 base, with 12 bases sitting between them. Germline CDR1 and CDR2: SEHNR and FQNEAQ (reference sequence). The CDR3 sequence is 16 residues long. CDR3 loop: CASSLWANRAKNIQYF. CDR3 DNA: TGTGCCAGCAGCTTATGGGCTAATCGGGCCAAAAACATTCAGTACTTC.

J is TRBJ2-1 and V is TRBV27, with TRBD1 matching 11 bases. This CDR3 comprises 16 residues. J lost 8 bases, V lost 5 bases, and 11 bases had no gene match. Germline CDR1 MNHEY, CDR2 SMNVEV (reference sequence). This CDR3 is CASSPLVDRGRDEQFF. The CDR3 nucleotides are TGTGCCAGCAGTCCCCTGGTGGACAGGGGGCGTGATGAGCAGTTCTTC.

This clone was seen more than once but under ten times. The CDR3 loop reads CASSYSYGAYEQYF. The CDR3 coding sequence is TGTGCCAGCAGTTACTCGTACGGAGCGTACGAGCAGTACTTC. The genes are TRBV6-5 and TRBJ2-7; D call uncertain. Trimming took 0 bases from V and 4 from J, leaving 10 bases between them. CDR3 length: 14 amino acids. In germline, CDR1 is MNHEY, CDR2 SVGAGI.

The chain links TRBV11-3 to TRBJ1-2, with 9 bases matching TRBD1. This CDR3 has 15 amino acids. Germline V CDR1 and CDR2: SGHNT, YENEEA. V was clipped by 4 bases and J by 8 bases; unmatched bases: 11. The CDR3 coding sequence is TGTGCCAGCAGCTCGGACAGGGGACCATCGCGGGGCTACACCTTC. Amino acids: CASSSDRGPSRGYTF.

The chain joins TRBV25-1 to TRBJ2-5, with D possibly TRBD2 on 6 matching bases. Trimming cost V 3 bases and J 5 bases, with 19 bases left between them. Germline loops: CDR1 MGHDK, CDR2 SYGVNS. CDR3 size: 16 residues. The CDR3 DNA is TGTGCCAGCAGTGAGGGTCGGGGGAGCTTAGGGGAGACCCAGTACTTC. Amino acid sequence: CASSEGRGSLGETQYF.

The chain employs TRBV29-1 and TRBJ1-4; D is unresolved. With 6 bases removed from V and 0 bases from J, the gap between germline ends came to 8 bases. CDR1 and CDR2 (germline): SQVTM, ANQGSEA. There are 13 residues in the CDR3. CDR3 protein: CSVARATNEKLFF. For the CDR3, the DNA is TGCAGCGTGGCCCGGGCAACTAATGAAAAACTGTTTTTT.

The genes are TRBV4-1 and TRBJ2-7; 9 bases are a match to TRBD2. Germline trimming cut 1 base from V and 0 bases from J; bases unmatched to any gene: 4. The CDR3 has 16 amino acids. Germline V gene data show CDR1 as MGHRA and CDR2 as YSYEKL. As DNA, the CDR3 is TGCGCCAGCAGCCAAGCTAGCGGGGATCCCTCCTACGAGCAGTACTTC. It codes for CASSQASGDPSYEQYF.